The clone carrying this T cell receptor beta chain was recorded many times. The sample belongs to a study of Graves' ophthalmopathy and Graves' hyperthyroidism. RNA transcripts were the source from which TCR beta CDR3 regions were amplified. The workflow started with a first-round RT-PCR run with HTBI primers and then moved on to a second-round multiplex PCR. TCRdb re-called the multiplex PCR reads through MiXCR, storing one row per CDR3 protein. The sample has approximately 150,000 distinct CDR3 sequences; 35% to 50% are singletons. This CDR3 has 15 amino acids. V was pared by 5 bases and J by 4 bases, with 6 bases of the junction left unmatched. The germline V gene has CDR1 SGHAT and CDR2 FQNNGV.

The source is a man aged 25 to 40 with Graves' ophthalmopathy. This chain links TRBV11-2 with TRBJ2-2; TRBD1 matches 8 bases. The sample consisted of peripheral blood. CDR3 sequence reads: CASSKMTGVTGELFF. Here the CDR3 DNA reads TGTGCCAGCAGCAAAATGACAGGGGTCACCGGGGAGCTGTTTTTT.